These T cell receptor beta chains were read from a single sample in a study of blood T cell repertoires in COVID-19. Using immunoSEQ multiplex PCR, the repertoire was profiled, and TCRdb retains in-frame clones only, with some absent. This table has around 310,000 clones, 88% appearing once. Sample: PBMCs or T cells enriched from blood (not recorded which). All receptors derive from a young man who had recovered from COVID-19. The conserved cysteine and the conserved F or W are not part of the CDR3 here. A row's size may be missing; if present it is once, few, many or a size class.

J gene: TRBJ2-3
clone size: -
V gene: TRBV5-1
CDR3 protein: ASSLGTSWEGQY

J gene: TRBJ1-3
clone size: -
V gene: TRBV27
CDR3 protein: ASSSDRGNTIY

J gene: TRBJ1-6
clone size: few
V gene: TRBV2
CDR3 protein: ASSEAGDDNSPLH

J gene: TRBJ2-2
clone size: -
V gene: TRBV19
CDR3 protein: ASSAGQYTGELF

J gene: TRBJ1-5
clone size: -
V gene: TRBV28
CDR3 protein: ASSPTGGAGQPQH

J gene: TRBJ1-4
clone size: -
V gene: TRBV28
CDR3 protein: ASSSLRGGSEKLF

J gene: TRBJ1-1
clone size: -
V gene: TRBV7-2
CDR3 protein: ASSLATVLNTEAF

J gene: TRBJ2-3
clone size: -
V gene: TRBV4-1
CDR3 protein: ASSQDRLAGFTDTQY

J gene: TRBJ1-6
clone size: -
V gene: TRBV6-5
CDR3 protein: ASSYSERVNSPLH

J gene: TRBJ2-1
clone size: -
V gene: TRBV7-8
CDR3 protein: ASSLGPRGDNEQF

J gene: TRBJ1-6
clone size: -
V gene: TRBV15
CDR3 protein: ATTLGSSYNSPLH

J gene: TRBJ2-2
clone size: -
V gene: TRBV5-1
CDR3 protein: ASSHQPSTGGGTGELF

J gene: TRBJ2-1
clone size: -
V gene: TRBV7-3
CDR3 protein: ASSLIAMASGTQF

J gene: TRBJ2-7
clone size: -
V gene: TRBV10-1
CDR3 protein: ASSEAGVLY

J gene: TRBJ2-1
clone size: -
V gene: TRBV14
CDR3 protein: ASSLTGKRGYNEQF

J gene: TRBJ2-7
clone size: -
V gene: TRBV18
CDR3 protein: ASSLTANPAYEQY

J gene: TRBJ2-5
clone size: -
V gene: TRBV29-1
CDR3 protein: SVTGSQETQY

J gene: TRBJ2-1
clone size: -
V gene: TRBV13
CDR3 protein: ASLGGGLSYNEQF

J gene: TRBJ2-7
clone size: -
V gene: TRBV5-5
CDR3 protein: ASSLDSGWYEQY

J gene: TRBJ2-3
clone size: -
V gene: TRBV11-3
CDR3 protein: ASSSGVTDTQY

J gene: TRBJ1-1
clone size: -
V gene: TRBV10-3
CDR3 protein: AISATGGGTEAF

J gene: TRBJ2-7
clone size: -
V gene: TRBV18
CDR3 protein: ASSSSGEAYEQY

J gene: TRBJ1-5
clone size: -
V gene: TRBV3-1/TRBV3-2
CDR3 protein: ASSQASQPQH